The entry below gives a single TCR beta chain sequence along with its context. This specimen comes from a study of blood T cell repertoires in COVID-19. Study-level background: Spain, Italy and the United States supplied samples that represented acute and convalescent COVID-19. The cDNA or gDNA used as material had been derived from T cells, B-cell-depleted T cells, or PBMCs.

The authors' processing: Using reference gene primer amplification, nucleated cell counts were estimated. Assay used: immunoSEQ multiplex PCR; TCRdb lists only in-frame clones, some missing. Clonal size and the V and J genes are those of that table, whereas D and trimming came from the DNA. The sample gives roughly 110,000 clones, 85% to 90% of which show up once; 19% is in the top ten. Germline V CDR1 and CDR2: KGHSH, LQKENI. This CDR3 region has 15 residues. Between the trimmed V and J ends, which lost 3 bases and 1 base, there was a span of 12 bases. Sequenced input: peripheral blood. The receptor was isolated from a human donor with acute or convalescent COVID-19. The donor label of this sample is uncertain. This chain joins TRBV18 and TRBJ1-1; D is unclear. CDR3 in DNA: TGTGCCAGCTCACCGCGGCAGGAGGCGAACACTGAAGCTTTCTTT. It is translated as CASSPRQEANTEAFF.